This T cell receptor (beta chain) came from a study of vaccination effects on CD4 cells after COVID-19. TCRdb's copy holds only in-frame clones and misses some; the assay was immunoSEQ multiplex PCR. The sample yields just under 30,000 clones, around 74% seen once. Points on this clone: Its antigen is unidentified.

In germline, CDR1 is MGHRA, CDR2 YSYEKL. Trimming shortened V by 3 bases and J by 5 bases, and 11 bases separated the two germline ends. There are 13 residues in the CDR3. Under the ViraFEST assay, PBMC were stimulated with viral peptide pools so that antigen-specific CD4+ T cells expanded. Sequencing was performed afterwards. The authors isolated CD4+ T cells after 10 days of culture. Everyone in the study got two shots of either the BNT162b2 or mRNA-1273 vaccine. They grew 1.8 million or so PBMC in each well, adding around 10 IU/ml IL-2 and 10 ug/ml peptides. The J gene is TRBJ2-7, the V gene TRBV4-1, with D uncertain. This receptor was obtained from a human donor who received a COVID-19 vaccine. The sequencing here drew on CD4+ T cells from PBMCs cultured with HCoV-OC43 spike peptides, taken after COVID-19 vaccination. The subset denotes: HCoV-OC43 spike overlapping peptide pool stimulation. CDR3 sequence reads: CASSHQRPDEQYF. DNA of the CDR3: TGCGCCAGCAGCCACCAAAGGCCGGACGAGCAGTACTTC.